This TCR beta chain emerged from a study of graft-versus-host responses after intestinal transplantation. Germline lookup yields CDR1 LNHNV and CDR2 YYDKDF (reference sequence). The CDR3 covers 16 residues. With V trimmed by 5 bases and J by 8 bases, 9 bases remained unmatched. As for this clone: Its antigen is unidentified.

Assay used: immunoSEQ multiplex PCR; TCRdb lists only in-frame clones, some missing. The data contain some 79,000 clones, 70% to 90% of them singletons. The V call is TRBV15, the J call TRBJ2-1; 13 bases agree with TRBD2. This sequence was found in a human donor who received an intestinal transplant. The specimen comprised unstimulated CD4+ T cells sorted from spleen or lymph node cells, sampled before intestinal transplant. The CDR3 region is CATSRGTSGGAYEQFF. The CDR3 bases are TGTGCCACCAGCCGCGGTACTAGCGGGGGGGCGTATGAGCAGTTCTTC.